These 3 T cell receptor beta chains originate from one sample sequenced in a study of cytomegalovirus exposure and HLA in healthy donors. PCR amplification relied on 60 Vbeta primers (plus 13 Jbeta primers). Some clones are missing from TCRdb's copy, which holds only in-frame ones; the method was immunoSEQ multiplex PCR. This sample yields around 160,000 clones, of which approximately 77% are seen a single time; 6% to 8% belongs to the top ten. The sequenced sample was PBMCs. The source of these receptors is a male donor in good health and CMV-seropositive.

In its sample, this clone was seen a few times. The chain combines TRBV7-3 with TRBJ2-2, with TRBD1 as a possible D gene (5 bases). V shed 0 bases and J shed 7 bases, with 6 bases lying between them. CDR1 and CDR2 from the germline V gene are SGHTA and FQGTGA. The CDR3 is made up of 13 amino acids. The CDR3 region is CASSLTRDGELFF. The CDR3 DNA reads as TGTGCCAGCAGCTTAACCAGGGACGGGGAGCTGTTTTTT.

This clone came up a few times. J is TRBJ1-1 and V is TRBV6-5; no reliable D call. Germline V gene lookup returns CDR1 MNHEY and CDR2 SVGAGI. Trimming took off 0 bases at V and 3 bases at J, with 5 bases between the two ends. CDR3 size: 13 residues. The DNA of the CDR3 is TGTGCCAGCAGTTACTCAGCGGACACTGAAGCTTTCTTT. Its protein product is CASSYSADTEAFF.

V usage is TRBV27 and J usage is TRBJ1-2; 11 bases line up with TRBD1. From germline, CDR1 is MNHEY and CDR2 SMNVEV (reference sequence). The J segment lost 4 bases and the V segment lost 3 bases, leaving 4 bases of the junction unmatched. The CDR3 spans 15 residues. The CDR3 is CASSFGQGASYGYTF. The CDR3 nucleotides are TGTGCCAGCAGTTTTGGACAGGGGGCGAGCTATGGCTACACCTTC.